This T cell receptor (beta chain) was found in a study of blood T cell repertoires in COVID-19. Study context: PBMCs, B-cell-depleted T cells, or T cells provided the cDNA or gDNA that made up the material.

TCRdb keeps only in-frame clones here, not all; method: immunoSEQ multiplex PCR. The sample contains around 130,000 clones, around 89% of which appear only once. V was pared by 5 bases and J by 9 bases, with 11 bases between. The germline V gene encodes CDR1 MNHEY and CDR2 SVGEGT. This CDR3 spans 13 amino acids. The specimen was peripheral blood. The rearrangement uses TRBV6-2 or TRBV6-3 and TRBJ1-6; TRBD1 might be the D (6 bases). This TCR came from a man aged 45 to 65 with active or convalescent COVID-19. CDR3: CASSTGTSSPLHF. CDR3 DNA: TGTGCCAGCAGTACAGGGACAAGTTCACCCCTCCACTTT.